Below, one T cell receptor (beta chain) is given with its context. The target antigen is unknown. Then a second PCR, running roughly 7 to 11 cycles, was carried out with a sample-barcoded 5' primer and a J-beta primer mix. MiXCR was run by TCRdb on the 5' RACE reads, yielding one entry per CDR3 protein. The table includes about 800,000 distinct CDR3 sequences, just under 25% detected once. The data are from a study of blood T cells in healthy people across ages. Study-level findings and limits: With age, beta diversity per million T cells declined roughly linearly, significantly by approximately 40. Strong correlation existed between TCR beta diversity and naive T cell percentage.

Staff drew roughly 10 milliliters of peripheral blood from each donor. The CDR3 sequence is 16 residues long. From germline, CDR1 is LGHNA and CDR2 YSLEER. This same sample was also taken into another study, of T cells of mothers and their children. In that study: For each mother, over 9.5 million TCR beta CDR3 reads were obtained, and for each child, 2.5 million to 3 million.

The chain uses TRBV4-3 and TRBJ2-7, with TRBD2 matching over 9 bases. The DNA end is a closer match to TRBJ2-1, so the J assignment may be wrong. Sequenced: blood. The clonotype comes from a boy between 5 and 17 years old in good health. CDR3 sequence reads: CASSQYRGTSTDEQFF. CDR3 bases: TGCGCCAGCAGCCAGTACCGAGGGACTAGCACCGATGAGCAGTTCTTC.